Below, 21 T cell receptor beta chains from the same sample are listed, as sequenced in a study of blood T cell repertoires in COVID-19. TCRdb's table, derived via immunoSEQ multiplex PCR, lists solely in-frame clones and lacks some. The table has around 130,000 clones, around three quarters seen once. Sequencing input: peripheral blood. These receptors originate from a human donor in a cohort sampled during active COVID-19.

The chain uses TRBV20-1 and TRBJ2-2, with D hard to call. This CDR3 is 11 amino acids long. The germline V and J ends were trimmed by 7 bases and 5 bases, with 8 bases remaining between them. From germline, CDR1 is DFQATT and CDR2 SNEGSKA (reference sequence). CDR3 region: CSVRLTGELFF. The CDR3 nucleotides read TGCAGTGTCCGGTTAACCGGGGAGCTGTTTTTT.

This clone was found many times. The chain uses TRBV27 and TRBJ2-7; D not certain. CDR3 length equals 15 residues. Germline lookup yields CDR1 MNHEY and CDR2 SMNVEV (reference sequence). The V and J ends lost 1 base and 1 base respectively, with 11 bases between them. The CDR3 DNA is TGTGCCAGCAGTTTATACGGCGGAACATCCTACGAGCAGTACTTC. Its protein product is CASSLYGGTSYEQYF.

The chain combines TRBV6-5 with TRBJ1-2; TRBD1 is a possible D gene (6 bases). The CDR3 runs to 14 residues. The germline V gene has CDR1 MNHEY and CDR2 SVGAGI. Trimming left V 4 bases short and J 6 bases short, with 15 bases between. Here the CDR3 DNA reads TGTGCCAGCAGTTCGCCATCGGGGGGCAATGGCTACACCTTC. Protein product: CASSSPSGGNGYTF.

The chain joins TRBV7-6 to TRBJ1-1; 7 bases fit TRBD1. Per germline, CDR1 SGHVS and CDR2 FNYEAQ. This CDR3 has 15 residues. Trimming at V came to 5 bases and at J to 2 bases, leaving 8 bases not matched to a gene. The chain's CDR3 is CASSRWDSGNTEAFF. Written as DNA, the CDR3 is TGTGCCAGCAGCCGATGGGACAGTGGAAACACTGAAGCTTTCTTT.

This chain uses TRBV7-9 with TRBJ2-2, with D perhaps TRBD1 (6 bases). Trimming took 3 bases from V and 9 from J, leaving 11 bases between them. Germline CDR1 is SEHNR and CDR2 is FQNEAQ (reference sequence). The CDR3 has 13 residues. CDR3 region: CASSLGHGRELFF. The CDR3 DNA is TGTGCCAGCAGCTTGGGACACGGTCGGGAGCTGTTTTTT.

The V call is TRBV19, the J call TRBJ1-2; the D gene is possibly TRBD1 (5 bases). Trimming removed 5 bases from V and 0 bases from J, with 19 bases in between. CDR1 is LNHDA and CDR2 is SQIVND in the germline V gene (reference sequence). This CDR3 is built from 17 residues. CDR3 sequence reads: CASSAPGEQGANYGYTF. The CDR3 nucleotides are TGTGCCAGTAGTGCCCCCGGTGAGCAGGGTGCTAACTATGGCTACACCTTC.

This clone was seen more than once but under ten times. This sequence joins TRBV6-1 and TRBJ2-7, with 8 nucleotides matching TRBD1. Germline CDR1 and CDR2: MNHNS and SASEGT. The CDR3 sequence is 13 residues long. V lost 1 base to trimming and J lost 6 bases; unmatched junction nucleotides: 2. CDR3 amino acids: CASSEGQGTEQYF. CDR3 bases: TGTGCCAGCAGTGAAGGACAGGGGACCGAGCAGTACTTC.

J is TRBJ2-1 and V is TRBV6-5; D is perhaps TRBD2 (5 bases). This CDR3 is built from 12 residues. The germline V gene encodes CDR1 MNHEY and CDR2 SVGAGI. V was cut by 7 bases and J by 15 bases, with 19 bases left in between. As DNA, the CDR3 is TGTGCCAGCAATACGCGGCGGGTAGGAGGGTTCTTC. This encodes CASNTRRVGGFF.

CDR3 sequence reads: CASSRGNSPLHF. CDR3 nucleotide sequence: TGTGCCAGTAGTCGGGGGAATTCACCCCTCCACTTT. This rearrangement joins TRBV19 to TRBJ1-6, with a weak D call TRBD1 (5 bases). CDR3 size: 12 residues. V was trimmed by 5 bases and J by 7 bases, leaving 6 bases between them. CDR1 LNHDA and CDR2 SQIVND come from the germline V gene (reference sequence). Combining the CDR3 with reference TRBV19 and TRBJ1-6 gives the whole variable domain DGGITQSPKYLFRKEGQNVTLSCEQNLNHDAMYWYRQDPGQGLRLIYYSQIVNDFQKGDIAEGYSVSREKKESFPLTVTSAQKNPTAFYLCASSRGNSPLHFGNGTRLTVT.

This chain links TRBV6-1 with TRBJ2-2, with 11 bases fitting TRBD1. Trimming took 4 bases from V and 5 from J; bases not matched to a gene: 6. Germline V gene sequence: CDR1 MNHNS, CDR2 SASEGT. This CDR3 spans 16 amino acids. CDR3 amino acids: CASSGTGGAITGELFF. The DNA for the CDR3 is TGTGCCAGCAGTGGGACAGGGGGCGCGATAACCGGGGAGCTGTTTTTT.

The V call is TRBV15, the J call TRBJ2-3, with 7 positions matching TRBD1. Losses at the gene ends were 2 bases for V and 0 bases for J; bases not matched to a gene: 11. The CDR3 runs 18 residues. CDR1 and CDR2 from the germline V gene are LNHNV and YYDKDF (reference sequence). Written as DNA, the CDR3 is TGTGCCACCAGCAGACGGACATTCAAGGGGGCTAGCACAGATACGCAGTATTTT. It specifies CATSRRTFKGASTDTQYF.

The chain recombines TRBV15 with TRBJ2-5, with a tentative D call TRBD2 (6 bases). CDR1 is LNHNV and CDR2 is YYDKDF in the germline V gene (reference sequence). Trimming stripped 0 bases from V and 4 bases from J, with 9 bases between. CDR3 size: 14 residues. The CDR3 reads CATSRDQGGETQYF. DNA for the CDR3: TGTGCCACCAGCAGAGATCAGGGAGGAGAGACCCAGTACTTC. Together with reference TRBV15 and TRBJ2-5, the CDR3 gives the full variable domain: DAMVIQNPRYQVTQFGKPVTLSCSQTLNHNVMYWYQQKSSQAPKLLFHYYDKDFNNEADTPDNFQSRRPNTSFCFLDIRSPGLGDTAMYLCATSRDQGGETQYFGPGTRLLVL.

There are a few counts of this clone. The V and J genes are TRBV2 and TRBJ1-5; a possible D gene is TRBD1 (6 bases). Germline CDR1 SNHLY, CDR2 FYNNEI. The CDR3 length is 15 residues. The V and J ends lost 3 bases and 6 bases respectively, with 15 bases between them. CDR3 in DNA: TGTGCCAGCAGTGAGGATACAGGGTCGGGTCAGCCCCAGCATTTT. This translates into CASSEDTGSGQPQHF.

The chain couples TRBV6-6 to TRBJ1-6; a weak D match, TRBD1 (6 bases). V was cut by 2 bases and J by 4 bases, with 9 bases left in between. This CDR3 has 15 residues. Germline V gene sequence: CDR1 MNHNY, CDR2 SVGAGI (reference sequence). The CDR3 DNA reads TGTGCCAGCAGTTACGAGACAGGTTATAATTCACCCCTCCACTTT. Amino acid sequence: CASSYETGYNSPLHF.

The V gene is TRBV2, the J gene TRBJ1-2, with D unclear. Germline V gene sequence: CDR1 SNHLY, CDR2 FYNNEI. V gave up 6 bases and J gave up 3 bases, with 14 bases separating them. The CDR3 is made up of 14 amino acids. For the CDR3, the DNA is TGTGCCAGCAGAGACGACGAGGGATACTATGGCTACACCTTC. Its translation: CASRDDEGYYGYTF.

This clone was seen repeatedly, ten times or more. The chain joins TRBV6-1 to TRBJ2-1, with D possibly being TRBD1 (6 bases). The CDR3 extends over 17 amino acids. Between the trimmed V and J ends, which lost 4 bases and 2 bases, there was a span of 18 bases. The V gene's germline CDR1 is MNHNS and CDR2 SASEGT. The CDR3 nucleotides read TGTGCCAGCAGTGCTTACCCCACAGGGTCAACCTACAATGAGCAGTTCTTC. Its protein product is CASSAYPTGSTYNEQFF.

The chain recombines TRBV5-1 with TRBJ2-2; a weak D match, TRBD1 (6 bases). Trimming cost V 2 bases and J 6 bases, with 11 bases left between them. The CDR3 runs 14 residues. CDR1 is SGHRS and CDR2 is YFSETQ in the germline V gene. CDR3 sequence: CASSLYTGSGELFF. CDR3 DNA sequence: TGCGCCAGCAGCTTATACACAGGGTCCGGGGAGCTGTTTTTT.

This clone showed up just once. V usage is TRBV5-4 and J usage is TRBJ1-6; no reliable D call. The length of the CDR3 is 16 residues. Trimming shortened V by 4 bases and J by 6 bases, and 17 bases separated the two germline ends. CDR1 and CDR2 (germline): SGHNT, YYREEE (reference sequence). This CDR3 reads CASSLRGGLSNSPLHF. CDR3 sequence (DNA): TGTGCCAGCAGCCTTCGTGGAGGTTTGAGTAATTCACCCCTCCACTTT. The full variable domain, with the rest looked up from reference TRBV5-4 and TRBJ1-6, is ETGVTQSPTHLIKTRGQQVTLRCSSQSGHNTVSWYQQALGQGPQFIFQYYREEENGRGNFPPRFSGLQFPNYSSELNVNALELDDSALYLCASSLRGGLSNSPLHFGNGTRLTVT.

V and J are TRBV7-8 and TRBJ1-5, with D maybe TRBD1 (5 bases). With 5 bases removed from V and 5 bases from J, the gap between germline ends came to 16 bases. This CDR3 is built from 15 residues. Germline loops: CDR1 SGHVS, CDR2 FQNEAQ. As DNA, the CDR3 is TGTGCCAGCAGCCCGGAGACAGAAACGTATCAGCCCCAGCATTTT. Its protein product is CASSPETETYQPQHF. The entire variable domain, with the rest obtained from reference TRBV7-8 and TRBJ1-5, is as follows: GAGVSQSPRYKVAKRGQDVALRCDPISGHVSLFWYQQALGQGPEFLTYFQNEAQLDKSGLPSDRFFAERPEGSVSTLKIQRTQQEDSAVYLCASSPETETYQPQHFGDGTRLSIL.

Relative to its sample, this clone is medium-sized. The J gene is TRBJ2-1, the V gene TRBV27; TRBD2 matches at 8 bases. CDR3 size: 13 residues. Per germline, CDR1 MNHEY and CDR2 SMNVEV (reference sequence). With V trimmed by 1 base and J by 16 bases, 9 bases remained unmatched. The CDR3 loop reads CASSLLGLVGLFF. As DNA, the CDR3 is TGTGCCAGCAGTTTATTGGGACTAGTCGGGTTATTCTTC.

The chain employs TRBV27 and TRBJ2-3, with D possibly matching TRBD2 (5 bases). The V end was cut by 6 bases, the J end by 1 base, with 17 bases between. This CDR3 has 16 residues. From germline, CDR1 is MNHEY and CDR2 SMNVEV (reference sequence). The CDR3 here is CASRLGRLSGTDTQYF. In DNA, the CDR3 is TGTGCCAGCAGACTAGGAAGACTGTCAGGCACAGATACGCAGTATTTT.